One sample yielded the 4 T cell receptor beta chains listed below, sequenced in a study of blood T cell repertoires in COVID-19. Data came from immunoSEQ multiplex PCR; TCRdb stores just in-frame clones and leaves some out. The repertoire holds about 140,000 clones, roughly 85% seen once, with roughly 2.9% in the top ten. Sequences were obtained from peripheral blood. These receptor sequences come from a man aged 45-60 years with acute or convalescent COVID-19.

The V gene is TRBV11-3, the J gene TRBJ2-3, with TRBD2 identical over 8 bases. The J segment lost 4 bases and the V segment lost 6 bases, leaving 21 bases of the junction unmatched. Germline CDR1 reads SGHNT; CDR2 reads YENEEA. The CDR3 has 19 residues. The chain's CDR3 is CASRTPNRIAGNTADTQYF. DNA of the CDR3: TGTGCCAGCAGAACTCCCAATCGTATAGCGGGAAATACAGCAGATACGCAGTATTTT. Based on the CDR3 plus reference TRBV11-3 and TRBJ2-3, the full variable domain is EAGVVQSPRYKIIEKKQPVAFWCNPISGHNTLYWYLQNLGQGPELLIRYENEEAVDDSQLPKDRFSAERLKGVDSTLKIQPAELGDSAVYLCASRTPNRIAGNTADTQYFGPGTRLTVL.

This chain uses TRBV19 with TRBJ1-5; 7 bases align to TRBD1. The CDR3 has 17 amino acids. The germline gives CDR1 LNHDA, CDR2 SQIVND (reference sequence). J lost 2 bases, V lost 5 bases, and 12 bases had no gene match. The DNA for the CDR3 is TGTGCCAGTAGTGTTTTCCAAGGGGGCTCGGGCAATCAGCCCCAGCATTTT. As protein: CASSVFQGGSGNQPQHF. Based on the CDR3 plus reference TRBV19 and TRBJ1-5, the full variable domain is DGGITQSPKYLFRKEGQNVTLSCEQNLNHDAMYWYRQDPGQGLRLIYYSQIVNDFQKGDIAEGYSVSREKKESFPLTVTSAQKNPTAFYLCASSVFQGGSGNQPQHFGDGTRLSIL.

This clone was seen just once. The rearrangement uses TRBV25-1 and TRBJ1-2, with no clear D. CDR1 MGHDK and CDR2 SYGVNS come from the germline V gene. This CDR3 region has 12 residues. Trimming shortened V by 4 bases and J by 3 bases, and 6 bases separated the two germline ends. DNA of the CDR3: TGTGCCAGCAGTGTTCCCTACTATGGCTACACCTTC. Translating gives CASSVPYYGYTF.

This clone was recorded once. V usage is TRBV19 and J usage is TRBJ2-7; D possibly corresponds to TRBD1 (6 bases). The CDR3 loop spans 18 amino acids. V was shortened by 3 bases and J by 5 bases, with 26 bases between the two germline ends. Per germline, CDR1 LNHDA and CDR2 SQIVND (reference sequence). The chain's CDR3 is CASSIDRSPVNGLDEQYF. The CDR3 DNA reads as TGTGCCAGTAGTATCGACAGGTCCCCTGTTAATGGGTTGGACGAGCAGTACTTC.